This T cell receptor beta chain was obtained from a study of T-cell reconstitution after alpha-beta-depleted transplantation in children. It was with unique molecular identifiers that the TCRbeta library was prepared. MiXCR, applied by TCRdb to the PCR reads, yields one record per CDR3 protein. The table lists around 700,000 distinct CDR3 sequences, over 10% of them singletons. Study-wide points: Approximately two months post-transplant, alpha-beta T cells reportedly originated from several hundred expanded graft clones. When one year had passed after transplant, most T-cell counts and diversity came from newly produced T cells.

This CDR3 has 13 amino acids. Germline V gene data show CDR1 as SQVTM and CDR2 as ANQGSEA. Trimming removed 7 bases at V and 7 bases at J, with 16 bases between. On this clonotype: Antigen specificity is unknown.

The sequence came from a girl aged 2-10 years with congenital amegakaryocytic thrombocytopenia, due to receive a stem cell transplant. This material consisted of PBMCs, taken before TCRalphabeta/CD19-depleted stem cell transplant. This chain uses TRBV29-1 with TRBJ1-4; D gene ambiguous. CDR3: CSARVNRGEKLFF. CDR3 sequence (DNA): TGCAGCGCCCGAGTTAACCGGGGTGAAAAACTGTTTTTT.